Reported below is one T cell receptor (beta chain). Its antigen is currently unknown. Those donating, healthy Caucasian individuals from Russia, were aged roughly 6 to 100. This sample was taken from a study of blood T cells in healthy people across ages. PCR was performed a second time for roughly 7 to 11 cycles using a sample-barcoded 5' primer and a J-beta primer mix. Each CDR3 protein is one row after TCRdb ran MiXCR on the 5' RACE reads. The top ten hold 5% to 7% of the sample, which has over 1,300,000 distinct CDR3 sequences, around 59% seen once. General study results and limits: Diversity estimates from one million T cells were considered underestimates.

V was cut by 5 bases and J by 4 bases, with 11 bases left in between. Looked up from germline, CDR1 is PRHDT and CDR2 is FYEKMQ (reference sequence). CDR3 length: 13 amino acids. J is TRBJ1-2 and V is TRBV13, with a tentative D call TRBD1 (6 bases). Sequenced material: blood. The source of this sequence is a man aged 18 to 35 in good health. The CDR3 region is CASSATGTYGYTF. DNA for the CDR3: TGTGCCAGCAGCGCTACAGGGACCTATGGCTACACCTTC.